This T cell receptor beta chain stems from a study of blood T cell repertoires in COVID-19. On the study more broadly: In each case, the material was cDNA or gDNA derived from T cells, B-cell-depleted T cells, or PBMCs.

V gave up 4 bases and J gave up 7 bases; unmatched junction bases: 5. Looked up from germline, CDR1 is ENHRY and CDR2 is SYGVKD. The CDR3 covers 14 residues. Followed longitudinally, the Seattle patients had been enrolled during active infection. Source study methods: Nucleated cell number was recorded as an estimate derived from reference gene primer amplification. Clones were read by immunoSEQ multiplex PCR, and TCRdb kept only the in-frame ones, dropping some. That table gives V, J and clone size, and the DNA gave D and trimming. The repertoire holds some 350,000 clones, with 85% to 90% as singletons.

The chain is built from TRBV10-3 and TRBJ1-4; 8 bases are shared with TRBD1. The sequenced sample consisted of peripheral blood. The source of this sequence is a woman in her 70s with COVID-19, enrolled during active disease. This chain's CDR3 is CAISGTGRTEKLFF. The DNA for the CDR3 is TGTGCCATCAGTGGGACAGGGAGGACTGAAAAACTGTTTTTT.